This T cell receptor (beta chain) was identified in a study of cytotoxic CD8 clonotypes in ibrutinib-treated CLL. As for the study in general: Response specimens were obtained following a median treatment duration of 12 months, with a range of 6 to 36.

The method was immunoSEQ multiplex PCR; TCRdb's version includes in-frame clones alone and lacks a portion of them. This sample yields fewer than 50,000 clones, of which roughly three quarters are seen a single time; approximately 15% belongs to the top ten. This clone was found a few times. CDR3 size: 15 residues. V lost 6 bases, J lost 1 base, and 10 bases lay in between. Germline V lookup: CDR1 SNHLY, CDR2 FYNNEI. Sample: PBMCs, taken after 12 months of ibrutinib treatment. This TCR was recovered from a human donor with chronic lymphocytic leukemia. The rearrangement links TRBV2 to TRBJ2-6, with unresolved D. This CDR3 reads CASRNSFSGANVLTF. DNA of the CDR3: TGTGCCAGCAGGAACAGTTTTTCTGGGGCCAACGTCCTGACTTTC.